A selection of T cell receptor beta chains follows, all from one sample in a study of blood T cell repertoires in COVID-19. Here immunoSEQ multiplex PCR was the method, and the copy in TCRdb shows in-frame clones only, minus some. The sample contains about 310,000 clones, approximately 86% of which appear only once. The sample taken for sequencing was peripheral blood. The receptors shown here come from a young man with active or convalescent COVID-19. The CDR3 runs from the conserved cysteine through the conserved F or W.

v_gene	j_gene	CDR3aa
TRBV29-1	TRBJ1-5	CSVLITGNQPQHF
TRBV5-6	TRBJ2-5	CASSLGGDQTQYF
TRBV10-2	TRBJ1-2	CASSLGTVYGYTF
TRBV28	TRBJ1-4	CASSLTPGQGNEKLFF
TRBV29-1	TRBJ2-3	CSLSTQDAGVDTQYF
TRBV19	TRBJ1-5	CASSYSNQPQHF
TRBV7-8	TRBJ1-1	CASSLSGNTEAFF
TRBV2	TRBJ1-1	CASSVQGPLNTEAFF
TRBV5-1	TRBJ2-2	CASSLGQTNTGELFF
TRBV7-2	TRBJ2-7	CASSLAGKFYEQYF
TRBV12-5	TRBJ1-3	CASPTGAGNTIYF
TRBV5-5	TRBJ1-1	CASSNTRTGNTEAFF
TRBV10-3	TRBJ2-3	CAISSPIFDRISTDTQYF
TRBV6-5	TRBJ2-2	CASRAGSQSTGELFF
TRBV7-2	TRBJ2-3	CASSLEGLAGMDTQYF
TRBV6-2/TRBV6-3	TRBJ1-4	CASSFISGLQFF
TRBV6-6	TRBJ1-1	CASSYSQGANAEAFF
TRBV15	TRBJ2-2	CATSRDSSGELFF
TRBV19	TRBJ2-7	CASSIVRTSGSIEQYF
TRBV29-1	TRBJ2-3	CSVGSGLAPQYF
TRBV5-4	TRBJ2-7	CASSLEGGTGGFYEQYF
TRBV5-4	TRBJ2-3	CASSSPGQGTDTQYF
TRBV20-1	TRBJ1-1	CSASWGGRGTEAFF
TRBV10-2	TRBJ1-2	CASSESLSNPGTGPYGYTF
TRBV7-3	TRBJ2-1	CASSLRAVSYNEQFF
TRBV7-2	TRBJ2-5	CASSPRASGRRETQYF
TRBV7-7	TRBJ2-7	CASSLYRGLEQYF
TRBV6-5	TRBJ1-2	CASSYSARAHGYTF
TRBV27	TRBJ2-1	CASSFRGAYNEQFF
TRBV18	TRBJ1-1	CASSPRQGGREGTEAFF
TRBV7-2	TRBJ2-1	CASRGWQPGLAGTNEQFF
TRBV7-9	TRBJ1-3	CASSLARTGVRNTIYF
TRBV5-1	TRBJ1-2	CASSFSTGGGYGYTF
TRBV5-1	TRBJ2-3	CASSLLAGSTDTQYF
TRBV4-3	TRBJ2-3	CASSQEAGTDTQYF
TRBV5-4	TRBJ2-3	CASREGAFTDTQYF
TRBV29-1	TRBJ2-6	CSVEVSRSGANVLTF
TRBV4-3	TRBJ1-6	CASSQEWGQDNSPLHF
TRBV18	TRBJ2-3	CASSRSGLDTQYF
TRBV3-1/TRBV3-2	TRBJ2-3	CASSQASTDTQYF
TRBV29-1	TRBJ1-2	CSVAQGDGYTF
TRBV13	TRBJ2-5	CASSPWGSGGAPRQETQYF
TRBV5-1	TRBJ2-7	CASKIAGGSYEQYF
TRBV28	TRBJ1-5	CASSLGTDQPQHF
TRBV5-8	TRBJ1-1	CASSIGQGYTEAFF
TRBV5-1	TRBJ2-7	CASRYGVEQYF
TRBV5-6	TRBJ2-2	CASSLVGGQGAGELFF
TRBV29-1	TRBJ2-1	CSGGRLTYNEQFF
TRBV3-1/TRBV3-2	TRBJ2-7	CASSQGHWGRTGRYEQYF
TRBV12-5	TRBJ1-5	CASGLVRLLGDRAKPQPQHF
TRBV20-1	TRBJ2-5	CSATPRQYF
TRBV4-1	TRBJ1-2	CASSQEGEGLYYGYTF
TRBV28	TRBJ2-1	CASRNGGLAGEMEFF
TRBV4-1	TRBJ2-1	CASSQVSGRNNEQFF
TRBV2	TRBJ2-1	CASSEDRYGNEQFF
TRBV10-3	TRBJ1-5	CAISESRQEGNQPQHF
TRBV7-9	TRBJ2-2	CASSQRTGPGELFF
TRBV28	TRBJ1-4	CASSSWDRGEKLFF